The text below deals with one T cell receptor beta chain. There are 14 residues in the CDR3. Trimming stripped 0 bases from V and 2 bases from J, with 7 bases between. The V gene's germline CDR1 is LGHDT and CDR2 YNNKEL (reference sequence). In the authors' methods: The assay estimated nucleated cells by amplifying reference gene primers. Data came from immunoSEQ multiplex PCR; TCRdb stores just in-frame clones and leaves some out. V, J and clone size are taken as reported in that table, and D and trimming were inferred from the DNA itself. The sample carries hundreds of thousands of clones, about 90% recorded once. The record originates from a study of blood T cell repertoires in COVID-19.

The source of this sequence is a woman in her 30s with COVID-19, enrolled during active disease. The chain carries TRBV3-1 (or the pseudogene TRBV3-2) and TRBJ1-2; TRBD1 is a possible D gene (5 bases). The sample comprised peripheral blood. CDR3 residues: CASSQEQANYGYTF. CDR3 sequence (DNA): TGTGCCAGCAGCCAAGAACAGGCCAACTATGGCTACACCTTC.